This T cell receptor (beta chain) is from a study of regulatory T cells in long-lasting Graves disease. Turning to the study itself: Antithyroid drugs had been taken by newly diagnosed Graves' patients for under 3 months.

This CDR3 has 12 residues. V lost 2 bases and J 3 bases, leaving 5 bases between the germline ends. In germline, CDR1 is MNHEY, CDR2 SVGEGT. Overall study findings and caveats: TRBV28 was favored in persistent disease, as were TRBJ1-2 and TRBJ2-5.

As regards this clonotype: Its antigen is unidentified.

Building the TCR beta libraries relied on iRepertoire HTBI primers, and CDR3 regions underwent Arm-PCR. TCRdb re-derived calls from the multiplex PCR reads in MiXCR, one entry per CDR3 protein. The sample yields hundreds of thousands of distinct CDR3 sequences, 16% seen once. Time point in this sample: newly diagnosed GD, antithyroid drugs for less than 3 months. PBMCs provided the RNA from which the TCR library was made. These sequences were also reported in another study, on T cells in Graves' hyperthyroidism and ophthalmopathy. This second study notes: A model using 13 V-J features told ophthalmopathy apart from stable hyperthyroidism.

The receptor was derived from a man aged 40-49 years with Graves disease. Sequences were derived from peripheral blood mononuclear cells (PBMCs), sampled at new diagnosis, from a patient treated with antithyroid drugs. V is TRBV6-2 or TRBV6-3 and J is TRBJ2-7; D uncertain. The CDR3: CASSYSVYEQYF. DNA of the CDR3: TGTGCCAGCAGTTACAGTGTCTACGAGCAGTACTTC.